This T cell receptor beta chain is from a study of early T cells in non-severe SARS-CoV-2 infection. General study points: Using VDJdb, the matching emphasized anti-spike CD8 responses while missing private and CD4 specificities.

This clonotype was detected many times. The antigen remains undetermined. Via MiXCR, TCRdb re-called the 5' RACE reads, giving one row per CDR3 protein. The sample lists 55,000 to 85,000 distinct CDR3 sequences, 10% occurring once. With 0 bases clipped from V and 4 bases from J, the junction kept 8 bases outside the gene matches. The germline V gene has CDR1 DFQATT and CDR2 SNEGSKA (reference sequence). The CDR3 consists of 16 residues. This sequence was found in an adult who was a healthcare worker with PCR-confirmed SARS-CoV-2 infection or an uninfected control (not recorded which). The sample in question was whole blood, obtained at baseline. The rearrangement joins TRBV20-1 to TRBJ1-5, with 8 bases aligning to TRBD1. The CDR3 region is CSARDGAGGDNQPQHF. The CDR3 coding sequence is TGCAGTGCTAGAGATGGGGCAGGGGGCGATAATCAGCCCCAGCATTTT.